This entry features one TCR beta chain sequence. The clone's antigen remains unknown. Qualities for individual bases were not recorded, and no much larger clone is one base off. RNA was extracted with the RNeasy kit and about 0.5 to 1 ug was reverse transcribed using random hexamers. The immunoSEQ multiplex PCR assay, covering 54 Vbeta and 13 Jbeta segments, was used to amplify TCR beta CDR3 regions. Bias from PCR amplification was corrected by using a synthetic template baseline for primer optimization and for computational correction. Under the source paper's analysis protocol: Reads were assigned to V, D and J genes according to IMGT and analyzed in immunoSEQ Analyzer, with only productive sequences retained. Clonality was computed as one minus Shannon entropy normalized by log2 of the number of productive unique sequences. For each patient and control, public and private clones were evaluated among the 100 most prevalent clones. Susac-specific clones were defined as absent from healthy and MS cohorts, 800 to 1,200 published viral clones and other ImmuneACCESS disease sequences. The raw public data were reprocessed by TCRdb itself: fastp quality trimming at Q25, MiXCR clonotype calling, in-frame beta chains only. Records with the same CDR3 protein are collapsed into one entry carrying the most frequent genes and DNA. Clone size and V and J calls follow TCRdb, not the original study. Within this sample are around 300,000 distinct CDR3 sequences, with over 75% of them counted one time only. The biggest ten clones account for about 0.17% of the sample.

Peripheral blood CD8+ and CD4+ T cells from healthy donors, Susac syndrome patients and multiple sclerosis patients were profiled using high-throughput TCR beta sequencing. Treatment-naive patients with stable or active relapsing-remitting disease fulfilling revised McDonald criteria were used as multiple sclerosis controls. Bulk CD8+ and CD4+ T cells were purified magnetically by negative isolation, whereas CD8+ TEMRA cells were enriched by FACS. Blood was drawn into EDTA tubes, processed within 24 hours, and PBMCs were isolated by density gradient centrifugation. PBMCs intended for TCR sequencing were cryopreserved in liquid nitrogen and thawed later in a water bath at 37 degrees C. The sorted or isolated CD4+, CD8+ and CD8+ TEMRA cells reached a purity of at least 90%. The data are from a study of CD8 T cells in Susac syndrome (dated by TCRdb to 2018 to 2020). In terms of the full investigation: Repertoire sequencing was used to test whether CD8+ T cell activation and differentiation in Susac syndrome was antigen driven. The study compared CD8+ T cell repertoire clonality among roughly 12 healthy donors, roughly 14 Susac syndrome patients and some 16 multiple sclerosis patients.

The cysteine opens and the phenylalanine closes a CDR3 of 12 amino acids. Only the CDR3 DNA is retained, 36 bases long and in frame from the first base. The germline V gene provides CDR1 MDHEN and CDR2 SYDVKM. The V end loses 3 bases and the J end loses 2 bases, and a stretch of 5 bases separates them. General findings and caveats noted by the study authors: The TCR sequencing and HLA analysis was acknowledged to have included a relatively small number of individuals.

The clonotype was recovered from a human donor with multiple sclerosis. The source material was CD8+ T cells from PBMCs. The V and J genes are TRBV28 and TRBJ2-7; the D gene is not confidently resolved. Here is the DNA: TGTGCCAGCAGTTTCAGGACCTACGAGCAGTACTTC. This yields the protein CASSFRTYEQYF. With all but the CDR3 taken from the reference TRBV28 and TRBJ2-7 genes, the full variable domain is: DVKVTQSSRYLVKRTGEKVFLECVQDMDHENMFWYRQDPGLGLRLIYFSYDVKMKEKGDIPEGYSVSREKKERFSLILESASTNQTSMYLCASSFRTYEQYFGPGTRLTVT.